The 22 T cell receptor beta chains in this list originate from one sample, sequenced in a study of graft-versus-host responses after intestinal transplantation. Which antigens these TCRs recognize remains unknown. The repertoire was sequenced with immunoSEQ multiplex PCR; TCRdb's copy has only in-frame clones and lacks some. The sample holds some 48,000 clones, 85% to 95% seen once. The sequencing here drew on unstimulated CD8+ T cells sorted from spleen or lymph node cells, taken before transplant. These receptors were collected from a human donor who was the organ donor for an intestinal transplant.

The chain has TRBV30 and TRBJ2-2; 8 bases are a match to TRBD1. This CDR3 contains 14 residues. V was clipped by 8 bases and J by 4 bases; unmatched bases: 9. Germline V gene data show CDR1 as GTSNPN and CDR2 as SVGIG (reference sequence). The CDR3 coding sequence is TGTGCCATAGGACAGGGTGTGGGCACCGGGGAGCTGTTTTTT. This encodes CAIGQGVGTGELFF. Full variable domain (missing parts from reference TRBV30 and TRBJ2-2): SQTIHQWPATLVQPVGSPLSLECTVEGTSNPNLYWYRQAAGRGLQLLFYSVGIGQISSEVPQNLSASRPQDRQFILSSKKLLLSDSGFYLCAIGQGVGTGELFFGEGSRLTVL.

This clone was found a few times. The rearrangement joins TRBV5-4 to TRBJ1-2; 8 bases are shared with TRBD1. The ends lost 8 bases at V and 8 bases at J; junction bases unmatched: 8. This CDR3 contains 12 residues. Germline CDR1 SGHNT, CDR2 YYREEE (reference sequence). This chain's CDR3 is CASQGAFGGYTF. The DNA for the CDR3 is TGTGCCAGTCAGGGGGCTTTTGGGGGCTACACCTTC.

This chain links TRBV5-4 with TRBJ1-2; D is possibly TRBD1 (5 bases). The CDR3 consists of 13 residues. V lost 0 bases and J 7 bases, leaving 10 bases between the germline ends. Germline V gives CDR1 SGHNT, CDR2 YYREEE (reference sequence). CDR3 nucleotides: TGTGCCAGCAGCTTGGTAGGGGTATTTGGCTACACCTTC. Protein sequence: CASSLVGVFGYTF.

The chain links TRBV5-6 to TRBJ1-1; D unclear. V lost 7 bases, J lost 6 bases, and 10 bases lay in between. Per germline, CDR1 SGHDT and CDR2 YYEEEE. The CDR3 runs to 11 residues. The CDR3 DNA reads as TGTGCCAGCGGCAACTTGGCTGAAGCTTTCTTT. It specifies CASGNLAEAFF. The full variable domain, its missing parts supplied by reference TRBV5-6 and TRBJ1-1, is DAGVTQSPTHLIKTRGQQVTLRCSPKSGHDTVSWYQQALGQGPQFIFQYYEEEERQRGNFPDRFSGHQFPNYSSELNVNALLLGDSALYLCASGNLAEAFFGQGTRLTVV.

The chain carries TRBV7-6 and TRBJ2-7, with D maybe TRBD1 (6 bases). Germline loops: CDR1 SGHVS, CDR2 FNYEAQ. The V end was cut by 1 base, the J end by 6 bases, with 16 bases between. The CDR3 loop spans 15 amino acids. For the CDR3, the DNA is TGTGCCAGCAGCTTAGTCGTGGGGGCCCCTCTCGAGCAGTACTTC. It translates to CASSLVVGAPLEQYF.

The chain is built from TRBV7-9 and TRBJ2-5; 7 bases are shared with TRBD1. TRBJ2-7 matches the DNA end more closely, so the J call is doubtful. Germline V gene data show CDR1 as SEHNR and CDR2 as FQNEAQ (reference sequence). CDR3 size: 14 residues. As DNA, the CDR3 is TGTGCCAGCAGCGCCGAGACAGGGAGTTCCGAGCAGTACTTC. Translation gives CASSAETGSSEQYF.

The CDR3 sequence is CASSLVAGPSYGYTF. In DNA form, the CDR3 reads TGTGCCAGCAGCTTGGTGGCAGGCCCCAGTTATGGCTACACCTTC. This sequence joins TRBV5-4 and TRBJ1-2; no reliable D call. The CDR3 length is 15 residues. Trimming removed 0 bases from V and 5 bases from J, with 14 bases in between. Germline V lookup: CDR1 SGHNT, CDR2 YYREEE (reference sequence).

V usage is TRBV12-5 and J usage is TRBJ2-7; D call uncertain. CDR1 is LGHNT, CDR2 FRNRAP, per germline. V lost 6 bases and J 2 bases, leaving 8 bases between the germline ends. This CDR3 spans 12 amino acids. The CDR3 coding sequence is TGTGCTAGTGGCGCCGTCCCCTACGAGCAGTACTTC. Protein sequence: CASGAVPYEQYF.

The chain is built from TRBV10-1 and TRBJ2-5; D not resolved. V was clipped by 3 bases and J by 5 bases, with 7 bases between them. The CDR3 consists of 12 residues. Germline V lookup: CDR1 WNHNN, CDR2 SYGVQD (reference sequence). The CDR3 here is CASSEEGETQYF. The CDR3 bases are TGCGCCAGCAGTGAAGAAGGGGAGACCCAGTACTTC.

The gene calls are TRBV6-5 and TRBJ2-7; D possibly uses TRBD1 or TRBD2 (6 bases each). The CDR3 runs 16 residues. CDR1 MNHEY and CDR2 SVGAGI come from the germline V gene. Between the trimmed V and J ends, which lost 0 bases and 2 bases, there was a span of 14 bases. In DNA form, the CDR3 reads TGTGCCAGCAGTTACTCGGGGGGCCAGGTAGCCTACGAGCAGTACTTC. Protein product: CASSYSGGQVAYEQYF.

This chain links TRBV30 with TRBJ1-4; no clear D gene. Germline V CDR1 and CDR2: GTSNPN, SVGIG (reference sequence). Trimming left V 1 base short and J 7 bases short, with 4 bases between. This CDR3 has 11 amino acids. CDR3 in amino acids: CAWSDSEKLFF. In DNA, the CDR3 is TGTGCCTGGAGTGACAGTGAAAAACTGTTTTTT.

The chain has TRBV28 and TRBJ1-1, with a possible D match to TRBD1 (6 bases). The CDR3 contains 17 residues. Germline assignment: CDR1 MDHEN and CDR2 SYDVKM. Trimming left V 3 bases short and J 5 bases short, with 22 bases between. This CDR3 is CASSLAGGDRLVTEAFF. The CDR3 nucleotides read TGTGCCAGCAGTTTGGCGGGGGGCGATCGTTTGGTAACTGAAGCTTTCTTT.

The genes are TRBV7-8 and TRBJ1-5; D unclear. Trimming stripped 2 bases from V and 2 bases from J, with 10 bases between. Germline V gene data show CDR1 as SGHVS and CDR2 as FQNEAQ. The CDR3 spans 15 residues. In DNA, the CDR3 is TGTGCCAGCAGCTTATTGCCTGGGGGCAATCAGCCCCAGCATTTT. This translates into CASSLLPGGNQPQHF.

This chain joins TRBV4-1 and TRBJ2-7; 9 bases agree with TRBD1. The CDR3 extends over 16 amino acids. V shed 3 bases and J 0 bases; nucleotides not matched to a gene: 6. Germline V CDR1 and CDR2: MGHRA, YSYEKL. Written as DNA, the CDR3 is TGCGCCAGCAGCCAGCTCGGGACAGGGAGCTCCTACGAGCAGTACTTC. Translation: CASSQLGTGSSYEQYF.

The genes are TRBV10-3 and TRBJ1-2, with 8 bases identical to TRBD1. The junction had 4 bases not matched to a gene; V was cut back by 10 bases and J by 0 bases. The CDR3 length is 13 residues. Germline lookup yields CDR1 ENHRY and CDR2 SYGVKD. The CDR3 here is CATETGANYGYTF. The CDR3 DNA sequence: TGTGCCACTGAGACAGGGGCTAACTATGGCTACACCTTC.

About this clone: The same CDR3 can be traced to other DNA sequences in this sample. The CDR3 region is CASSLRGSYEQYF. In nucleotides, the CDR3 is TGTGCCAGCAGTTTACGGGGCTCCTACGAGCAGTACTTC. V usage is TRBV27 and J usage is TRBJ2-7; the D gene is possibly TRBD2 (5 bases). Trimming stripped 2 bases from V and 0 bases from J, with 5 bases between. The CDR3 sequence is 13 residues long. The germline V gene encodes CDR1 MNHEY and CDR2 SMNVEV (reference sequence).

V and J are TRBV9 and TRBJ1-1, with 8 positions matching TRBD1. Trimming took 4 bases from V and 4 from J; bases not matched to a gene: 3. The CDR3 spans 13 residues. Germline CDR1 reads SGDLS; CDR2 reads YYNGEE. The DNA for the CDR3 is TGTGCCAGCAGCTTTACAGGGGGCACTGAAGCTTTCTTT. This codes for CASSFTGGTEAFF.

V and J are TRBV19 and TRBJ1-5, with D possibly TRBD1 on 6 matching bases. Trimming left V 5 bases short and J 5 bases short, with 37 bases between. CDR1 is LNHDA, CDR2 SQIVND, per germline (reference sequence). The CDR3 runs 22 residues. The CDR3 DNA reads TGTGCCAGTAGTTTAGGATACAGGGTTCTTCAGGTCCTCGAATCTTTCGATCAGCCCCAGCATTTT. Protein sequence: CASSLGYRVLQVLESFDQPQHF.

The rearrangement uses TRBV11-3 and TRBJ2-1, with D possibly being TRBD2 (7 bases). Per the germline V gene, CDR1 is SGHNT and CDR2 is YENEEA. The CDR3 has 15 residues. Trimming took 5 bases from V and 8 from J, leaving 19 bases between them. The DNA for the CDR3 is TGTGCCAGCAGCGCACGGAATGGGGGGGCCGATGAGCAGTTCTTC. Translating gives CASSARNGGADEQFF.

The CDR3 here is CASSEYGGGFFNEQFF. In DNA, the CDR3 is TGTGCCAGCAGTGAATATGGAGGGGGCTTTTTCAATGAGCAGTTCTTC. The chain couples TRBV25-1 to TRBJ2-1, with TRBD1 as a possible D gene (7 bases). This CDR3 contains 16 residues. Trimming took off 0 bases at V and 6 bases at J, with 15 bases between the two ends. Germline CDR1 MGHDK, CDR2 SYGVNS.

This chain joins TRBV27 and TRBJ2-4; possible D gene TRBD1, 5 bases. CDR3 length equals 14 residues. In germline, CDR1 is MNHEY, CDR2 SMNVEV (reference sequence). The germline V and J ends were trimmed by 4 bases and 8 bases, with 15 bases remaining between them. CDR3 protein: CASSSQAALHIQYF. In DNA, the CDR3 is TGTGCCAGCAGTTCACAGGCGGCTCTTCACATTCAGTACTTC.

The chain has TRBV27 and TRBJ2-3; no firm D call. Germline V lookup: CDR1 MNHEY, CDR2 SMNVEV (reference sequence). The CDR3 is made up of 13 amino acids. V was shortened by 2 bases and J by 3 bases, with 6 bases between the two germline ends. CDR3 loop: CASSLAGTDTQYF. CDR3 nucleotide sequence: TGTGCCAGCAGTTTAGCCGGTACAGATACGCAGTATTTT.